This entry lists 10 T cell receptor beta chains sequenced from one sample in a study of T cell repertoires in cytomegalovirus infection. No cognate antigen is known for these TCRs. MiXCR was run by TCRdb on the reads, yielding one entry per CDR3 protein. The table lists hundreds of thousands of distinct CDR3 sequences, about 31% of them singletons. Sequences were derived from cultured CD8+ T cells from PBMCs, sampled from culture after CMV antigen stimulation. The receptors here all came from a human donor in good health (CMV status not recorded). Some clones in this sample may be carry-over from other donors' samples.

The rearrangement links TRBV19 to TRBJ1-2, with D possibly matching TRBD1 (5 bases). CDR3 length equals 12 residues. V lost 11 bases to trimming and J lost 3 bases, with 13 bases between them. Germline CDR1 LNHDA, CDR2 SQIVND (reference sequence). The DNA of the CDR3 is TGTGCCGCAGGGATCGGGGACTATGGCTACACCTTC. Translated: CAAGIGDYGYTF.

The CDR3 is CASSFPEQYV. The CDR3 nucleotides read TGTGCCAGCAGTTTCCCCGAGCAGTACGTC. The chain joins TRBV27 to TRBJ2-7; D unclear. This CDR3 spans 10 amino acids. V was cut by 3 bases and J by 6 bases, with 3 bases left in between. Germline-derived CDR1 and CDR2 are MNHEY and SMNVEV (reference sequence).

J is TRBJ1-1 and V is TRBV20-1; D ambiguous. CDR1 DFQATT and CDR2 SNEGSKA come from the germline V gene (reference sequence). The CDR3 is 12 residues long. Deletions cut 2 bases from V and 0 bases from J, with 4 bases between. This chain's CDR3 is CSARPMNTEAFF. The CDR3 DNA reads as TGCAGTGCTAGACCGATGAACACTGAAGCTTTCTTT.

This clonotype was seen many times. This sequence joins TRBV25-1 and TRBJ1-2, with D possibly matching TRBD1 (5 bases). In germline, CDR1 is MGHDK, CDR2 SYGVNS. V dropped 4 bases and J dropped 3 bases, with 18 bases sitting between them. The CDR3 length is 16 residues. The DNA for the CDR3 is TGTGCCAGCAGTGCCGGGGCGCGAAAAGGAGACTATGGCTACACCTTC. It codes for CASSAGARKGDYGYTF.

This clonotype has a count of ten or more. The J gene is TRBJ2-7, the V gene TRBV6-2 or TRBV6-3; D possibly corresponds to TRBD1 (6 bases). The CDR3 sequence is 15 residues long. V dropped 5 bases and J dropped 0 bases, with 14 bases sitting between them. Germline V gives CDR1 MNHEY, CDR2 SVGEGT. For the CDR3, the DNA is TGTGCCAGCAGTACCCCTGGACAGAGCTCCTACGAGCAGTACGTC. Translating gives CASSTPGQSSYEQYV.

V usage is TRBV20-1 and J usage is TRBJ2-6, with a weak D call TRBD1 (5 bases). CDR1 DFQATT and CDR2 SNEGSKA come from the germline V gene (reference sequence). This CDR3 region has 14 residues. V was cut by 3 bases and J by 0 bases, with 6 bases left in between. CDR3 bases: TGCAGTGCTAGTAGGGGCTCTGGGGCCAACGTCCTGACTTTC. This codes for CSASRGSGANVLTF.

This clonotype was observed many times. The V gene is TRBV7-2, the J gene TRBJ1-2; D remains unclear. Germline CDR1 reads SGHTA; CDR2 reads FQGNSA. The CDR3 sequence is 15 residues long. V lost 0 bases, J lost 4 bases, and 12 bases lay in between. Written as DNA, the CDR3 is TGTGCCAGCAGCTTAGCAGGGATCGTTAGCTATGGCTACACCTTC. Translation: CASSLAGIVSYGYTF.

This clonotype has just a few counts. The chain carries TRBV7-3 and TRBJ2-2, with TRBD1 identical over 10 bases. V shed 2 bases and J 6 bases; nucleotides not matched to a gene: 6. Germline CDR1 reads SGHTA; CDR2 reads FQGTGA. The CDR3 totals 16 residues. The CDR3 protein is CASSLEGQGIAGELFF. The CDR3 DNA follows: TGTGCCAGCAGCTTAGAGGGACAGGGGATAGCCGGGGAGCTGTTTTTT.

V gene TRBV9 combines with J gene TRBJ2-4; the D is unclear. The ends were cut back, 4 bases at V and 3 bases at J, with 17 bases in the middle. Per the germline V gene, CDR1 is SGDLS and CDR2 is YYNGEE. CDR3 size: 16 residues. CDR3 nucleotides: TGTGCCAGCAGCCATTCCCCAGGCGTCAACAAAAACATTCAGTACTTC. It yields the protein CASSHSPGVNKNIQYF. Variable domain in full (rest from reference TRBV9 and TRBJ2-4): DSGVTQTPKHLITATGQRVTLRCSPRSGDLSVYWYQQSLDQGLQFLIQYYNGEERAKGNILERFSAQQFPDLHSELNLSSLELGDSALYFCASSHSPGVNKNIQYFGAGTRLSVL.

This clonotype appeared a few times. The V call is TRBV5-6, the J call TRBJ2-2; D uncertain. V lost 7 bases, J lost 3 bases, and 10 bases lay in between. Germline loops: CDR1 SGHDT, CDR2 YYEEEE. CDR3 size: 13 residues. CDR3 DNA: TGTGCCAGCCCTTCTCCCGACACCGGGGAGCTGTTTTTT. Translating gives CASPSPDTGELFF.